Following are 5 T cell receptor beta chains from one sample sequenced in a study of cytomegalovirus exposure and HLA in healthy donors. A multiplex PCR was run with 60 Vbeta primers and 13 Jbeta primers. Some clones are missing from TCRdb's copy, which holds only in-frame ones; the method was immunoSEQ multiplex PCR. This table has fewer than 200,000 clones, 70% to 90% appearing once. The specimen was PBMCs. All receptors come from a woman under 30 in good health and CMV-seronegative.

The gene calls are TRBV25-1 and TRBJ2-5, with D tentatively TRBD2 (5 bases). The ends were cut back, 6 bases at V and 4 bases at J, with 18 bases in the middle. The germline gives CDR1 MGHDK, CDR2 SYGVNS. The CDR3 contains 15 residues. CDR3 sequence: CASRPPAGEGETQYF. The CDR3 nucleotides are TGTGCCAGCAGGCCCCCGGCGGGTGAGGGAGAGACCCAGTACTTC.

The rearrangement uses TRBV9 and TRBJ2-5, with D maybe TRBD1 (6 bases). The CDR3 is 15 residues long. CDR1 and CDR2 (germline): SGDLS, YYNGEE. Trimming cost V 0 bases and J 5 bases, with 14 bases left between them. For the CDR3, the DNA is TGTGCCAGCAGCGTAGTGGCAGGGGATGCGGAGACCCAGTACTTC. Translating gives CASSVVAGDAETQYF.

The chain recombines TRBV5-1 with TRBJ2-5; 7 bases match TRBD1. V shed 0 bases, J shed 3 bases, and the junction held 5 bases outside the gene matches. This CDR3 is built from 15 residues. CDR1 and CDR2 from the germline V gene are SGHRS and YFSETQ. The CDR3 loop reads CASSLGPGTEETQYF. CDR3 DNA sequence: TGCGCCAGCAGCTTGGGCCCCGGGACAGAAGAGACCCAGTACTTC.

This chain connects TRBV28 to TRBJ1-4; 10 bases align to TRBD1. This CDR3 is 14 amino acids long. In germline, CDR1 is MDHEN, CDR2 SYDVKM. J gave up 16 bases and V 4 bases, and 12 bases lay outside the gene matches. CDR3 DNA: TGTGCCAGCAGTTCCCCCGGGACAGGGGAGGAGTCGTTTTTT. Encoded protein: CASSSPGTGEESFF.

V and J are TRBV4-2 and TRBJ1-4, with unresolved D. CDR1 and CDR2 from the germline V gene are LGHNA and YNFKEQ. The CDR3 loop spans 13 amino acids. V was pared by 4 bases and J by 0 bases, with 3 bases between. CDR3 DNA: TGTGCCAGCAGCCGCGCAACTAATGAAAAACTGTTTTTT. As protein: CASSRATNEKLFF.